What follows is one TCR beta chain and its context. Its cognate antigen is unknown. The entry originates in a study of T cell responses to AZD1222 COVID-19 vaccine. General study results and limits: Donors in the cohort were predominantly white British and more often female, and clonal diversity was possibly underestimated. Researchers report vaccine-associated CD4 TCRs spanning spike, with dominance at 160-218 and 743-854.

The table came from immunoSEQ multiplex PCR; TCRdb's copy has only in-frame clones and leaves some out. The table records under 140,000 clones, approximately 94% of them present only once. The CDR3 extends over 12 amino acids. Trimming took off 3 bases at V and 10 bases at J, with 15 bases between the two ends. Germline-derived CDR1 and CDR2 are GTSNPN and SVGIG (reference sequence). The TCR sequence derives from an adult who received the AZD1222 COVID-19 vaccine. V gene TRBV30 combines with J gene TRBJ1-1; tentatively, D is TRBD1 (5 bases). The sample here was peripheral blood, taken 28 days after the second AZD1222 dose. CDR3 residues: CAWSVLRGSAFF. The CDR3 region has the DNA TGTGCCTGGAGCGTCCTAAGGGGCTCAGCTTTCTTT. Full variable domain (missing parts from reference TRBV30 and TRBJ1-1): SQTIHQWPATLVQPVGSPLSLECTVEGTSNPNLYWYRQAAGRGLQLLFYSVGIGQISSEVPQNLSASRPQDRQFILSSKKLLLSDSGFYLCAWSVLRGSAFFGQGTRLTVV.